This entry describes one T cell receptor beta chain. What antigen it recognizes has not been identified. No base quality values were provided; no much bigger clone lies one nucleotide off. This sample was taken from a study of memory CD8 T cells in hepatitis C reinfection (TCRdb year 2017). In the study overall: Of the five donors, three spontaneously resolved two consecutive HCV infections, and two cleared a primary infection but developed chronic infection after reinfection. Between about 2008 and 2012, 4 or 5 reinfection cases with stored pre-reinfection samples were identified. HCV reinfection was defined as a positive HCV RNA test following two negative tests taken at least 60 days apart. In the reinfection study, participants who had resolved a prior HCV infection were followed every 3 months. Late or post reinfection samples were collected 12 to 24 weeks after reinfection was detected. In five donors, the study followed the TCR beta repertoire of virus-specific CD8 T cells over time through an HCV reinfection episode.

Libraries were made using the immunoSEQ multiplex PCR assay. Genomic DNA was extracted from sorted cells, and the TCR beta V, D and J regions were sequenced by Adaptive Biotechnologies' automated high-throughput method. A two-step, bias-controlled multiplex PCR was used to amplify the CDR3 regions. Amplified TCR beta libraries were sequenced on an Illumina instrument. Turning to the authors' computational methods: Demultiplexed reads were processed to reduce amplification and sequencing bias, and the IMGT database was used to assign CDR3 sequences to gene families. ImmunoSEQ software version 2.0 was used to analyze repertoire data. Clonotype lists were filtered to remove out-of-frame sequences as well as sequences containing stop codons in the CDR3. Clonotypes with a frequency below 0.01% were excluded because such low-frequency clonotypes corresponded to less than one cell. Richness was computed as observed richness divided by input cell number, and evenness as Shannon entropy divided by log observed richness. Repertoire diversity and similarity between time points were quantified using Simpson diversity and Morisita-Horn overlap indices. Clonotypes were grouped as dominant (>1%), sub-dominant (0.5-0.99%), low abundance (0.1-0.49%) or lowest abundance (<0.1%). A germline index was derived by subtracting total nucleotide additions from total CDR3 length and dividing the result by total CDR3 length. TCRdb carries this immuneACCESS record with in-frame sequences only. Its versions omit some clonotypes, under half of them owing to an unresolved V gene in the studies checked, with the rest unexplained. Clone size and V and J calls were adopted from that table, with D and trimming inferred from the DNA. Here the sample has some 46,000 clones; roughly 89% occur a single time. 0.72% of the sample is in the top ten clones.

Its CDR3 holds 16 amino acids, cysteine through phenylalanine. Of all the DNA, just the CDR3 is kept, 48 bases in frame from base 1. Results the study describes overall, beyond this receptor: Because only five donors were included, definitive conclusions about public clonotypes linked to secondary clearance were beyond the reach of the study.

The intended sense of this specimen's time point label: late/post reinfection, 12 to 24 weeks after detection. Sorted cells were sequenced directly ex vivo, without in vitro expansion prior to TCR sequencing. The donors were people who inject drugs and were enrolled in Canada's Montreal Acute Hepatitis C Cohort Study (HEPCO). As controls, total naive CD8 T cells, sorted as viable CD3+ CD8+ CD45RO-, were obtained from a couple of donors at each of the three reinfection time points. Before sorting, cryopreserved peripheral blood mononuclear cells were thawed and used as the source for purifying CD8 T cells. The MACS CD8+ T cell Isolation Kit was used to enrich CD8 T cells through negative selection. Cells were sorted on a BD FACSAria II sorter running FACSDiva software, and FlowJo was used to analyze the data.

Sequencing used naive CD8+ T cells sorted from blood. In the paper's terms, the cell subset or site label means: total naive CD8+CD45RO- T cells. The chain joins TRBV21-1 to TRBJ1-3; the DNA was not compared with TRBD1, the D call given in the table. TRBV21-1 is a recognized pseudogene. This clonotype was obtained from a man between 18 and 29 years old with hepatitis C virus infection. The CDR3 here reads CASSARQAYSGNTIYF. The sequenced DNA: TGTGCCAGCAGCGCCCGACAGGCGTACTCTGGAAACACCATATATTTT.